These 6 T cell receptor beta chains were all obtained from the same sample, sequenced in a study of tumor-infiltrating lymphocytes in primary liver carcinoma. It was unsorted whole blood that yielded blood RNA, and germline DNA was also extracted. Synthesis of TCR beta cDNA was carried out from 500 ng total RNA with a constant-region primer. Libraries covering TCR beta were generated through three nested multiplex PCR rounds (using a slightly modified ARM-PCR). Primers for the first two PCR rounds were TRBV1-TRBV30 forward primers and a C-beta reverse primer (approximately 10 cycles per round). TCRdb recomputed calls from the multiplex PCR reads with MiXCR, one row per CDR3 protein. The sample includes almost 200,000 distinct CDR3 sequences, less than 65% seen only once; the top ten take 7% to 8.5%. Sequenced material: peripheral blood. These TCRs come from a woman aged 55-70 years with primary liver carcinoma and hepatitis B virus infection.

Many counts were recorded for this clonotype. The chain recombines TRBV4-2 with TRBJ2-1, with D possibly matching TRBD2 (5 bases). Per the germline V gene, CDR1 is LGHNA and CDR2 is YNFKEQ. The V end was cut by 1 base, the J end by 10 bases, with 20 bases between. The CDR3 is 16 amino acids. The CDR3 here is CASSQVKVGMFGEQFF. The CDR3 nucleotides read TGTGCCAGCAGCCAAGTTAAAGTCGGGATGTTCGGGGAGCAGTTCTTC.

Of note for this clonotype: Just one base apart from a much larger clone, this may be a read error. This chain connects TRBV4-1 to TRBJ1-4; D might be TRBD1 (5 bases). Trimming took off 3 bases at V and 8 bases at J, with 16 bases between the two ends. The germline gives CDR1 MGHRA, CDR2 YSYEKL. The CDR3 sequence is 15 residues long. CDR3: CASSHVREIGEKLFF. As DNA, the CDR3 is TGCGCCAGCAGCCATGTCAGGGAAATCGGGGAAAAACTGTTTTTT.

Notes on this clonotype: An end of the junction differs from the germline gene, which may be a read error. The rearrangement links TRBV29-1 to TRBJ2-3; a possible D gene is TRBD1 (5 bases). CDR1 and CDR2 from the germline V gene are SQVTM and ANQGSEA. The CDR3 covers 14 residues. The DNA for the CDR3 is TGCAGCGTTGAAGGTGGCAGGGTAGCAGATACGCAGTATTTC. This gives the protein CSVEGGRVADTQYF.

The chain carries TRBV5-1 and TRBJ2-1, with 13 positions matching TRBD2. J gave up 8 bases and V 4 bases, and 6 bases lay outside the gene matches. The CDR3 sequence is 15 residues long. Germline values: CDR1 SGHRS, CDR2 YFSETQ. CDR3 nucleotide sequence: TGCGCCAGCAGCCTAGGGACTAGCGGGAACTATGAGCAGTTCTTC. Translated, it gives CASSLGTSGNYEQFF. The complete variable domain, with remaining parts taken from reference TRBV5-1 and TRBJ2-1, reads KAGVTQTPRYLIKTRGQQVTLSCSPISGHRSVSWYQQTPGQGLQFLFEYFSETQRNKGNFPGRFSGRQFSNSRSEMNVSTLELGDSALYLCASSLGTSGNYEQFFGPGTRLTVL.

V usage is TRBV29-1 and J usage is TRBJ2-1; D could derive from TRBD1 or TRBD2 (5 bases each). The CDR3 spans 17 residues. Deletions cut 0 bases from V and 7 bases from J, with 22 bases between. Germline values: CDR1 SQVTM, CDR2 ANQGSEA. CDR3 amino acids: CSVEDPEGPTTGNEQFF. The CDR3 DNA is TGCAGCGTTGAAGACCCCGAGGGACCGACGACGGGGAATGAGCAGTTCTTC.

This clonotype was seen only a few times. A read error is likely, as this CDR3 ends without the conserved phenylalanine or tryptophan. This chain connects TRBV5-1 to TRBJ2-1; 7 nucleotides agree with TRBD2. CDR1 is SGHRS and CDR2 is YFSETQ in the germline V gene. The CDR3 is 16 amino acids. CDR3 DNA: TGTGCCAGCAGCTTGGAAGGGGAGGGCACTTTGGATGAGCAGTTCTCC. This translates into CASSLEGEGTLDEQFS.